This T cell receptor (beta chain) emerged from a study of T cell clonality in common variable immunodeficiency. The table lists this clone with many counts. The antigen remains undetermined. The read ends 3 residues shy of where the CDR3 ends; the end is completed using the germline J gene. The length of the CDR3 is 13 residues. Deletions cut 7 bases from V and 5 bases from J, with 14 bases between. Germline V gene lookup returns CDR1 SNHLY and CDR2 FYNNEI. The protocol was immunoSEQ multiplex PCR, while the TCRdb copy is restricted to in-frame clones and leaves out a portion. In total the sample includes some 54,000 clones, none of them seen once. Most patients and controls had Caucasian heritage. Blood samples were heparinized, about 5 to 9 ml per donor. Points from the study as a whole: Fewer deletions and N-nucleotide insertions were reportedly seen in common variable immunodeficiency TCR beta sequences.

The origin of this receptor is a person between 18 and 69 years old in good health. The sequencing input was peripheral blood mononuclear cells. V is TRBV2 and J is TRBJ1-1, with TRBD1 as a possible D gene (6 bases). CDR3 bases read: TGTGCCAGCAAGGGGGACATTGGAACTGAA. Translating gives CASKGDIGTE. The CDR3 as a whole reads CASKGDIGTEAFF.